This section outlines one TCR beta chain sequence together with its context. The sample comes from a study of technical replicates of blood from a handful of donors. V gave up 1 base and J gave up 9 bases; unmatched junction bases: 10. Germline CDR1 LNHDA, CDR2 SQIVND (reference sequence). CDR3 length equals 17 residues. TCRdb's table, derived via immunoSEQ multiplex PCR, lists solely in-frame clones and lacks some. Here the sample spans 80,000 to 100,000 clones, under 95% being singletons. The rearrangement joins TRBV19 to TRBJ2-1, with 12 bases identical to TRBD2. The receptor was derived from a human donor in good health. What was sequenced was T cells isolated from PBMCs. The CDR3 loop reads CASSIVASGGARSEQFF. DNA for the CDR3: TGTGCCAGTAGTATAGTGGCTAGCGGGGGGGCGAGGAGTGAGCAGTTCTTC.